The 30 T cell receptor beta chains in this list originate from one sample, sequenced in a study of blood T cell repertoires in COVID-19. TCRdb's copy holds only in-frame clones and misses some; the assay was immunoSEQ multiplex PCR. The sample contains about 80,000 clones, approximately 88% of which appear only once. The sequenced sample consisted of peripheral blood. These TCRs come from a man aged 65 to 79 with acute or convalescent COVID-19.

V is TRBV6-1 and J is TRBJ1-5; TRBD1 aligns across 9 bases. This CDR3 spans 14 amino acids. Germline V lookup: CDR1 MNHNS, CDR2 SASEGT. V shed 3 bases and J 9 bases; nucleotides not matched to a gene: 6. CDR3 bases: TGTGCCAGCAGTGAGGACAGGGGCGCTTGGCCCCAGCATTTT. Translation gives CASSEDRGAWPQHF.

The gene calls are TRBV5-1 and TRBJ2-4, with unresolved D. Germline V lookup: CDR1 SGHRS, CDR2 YFSETQ. The CDR3 runs 16 residues. V lost 0 bases, J lost 2 bases, and 12 bases lay in between. The CDR3 loop reads CASSLGIEFPKNIQYF. The CDR3 nucleotides are TGCGCCAGCAGCTTGGGAATCGAGTTTCCCAAAAACATTCAGTACTTC.

The chain uses TRBV9 and TRBJ1-1; TRBD1 matches 7 bases. CDR3 length: 16 residues. The germline CDR1 and CDR2 sequences are SGDLS and YYNGEE. Trimming at V came to 4 bases and at J to 1 base, leaving 10 bases not matched to a gene. The CDR3 loop reads CASSYLPGTANTEAFF. The CDR3, as DNA: TGTGCCAGCAGCTATTTACCGGGGACAGCGAACACTGAAGCTTTCTTT.

This chain uses TRBV9 with TRBJ2-2; 11 positions match TRBD2. J was trimmed by 2 bases and V by 4 bases; bases with no gene match: 4. This CDR3 is 16 amino acids long. CDR1 is SGDLS, CDR2 YYNGEE, per germline. CDR3 residues: CASSLSGGANTGELFF. DNA for the CDR3: TGTGCCAGCAGCCTTAGCGGGGGGGCCAACACCGGGGAGCTGTTTTTT.

This clone was observed a single time. This chain uses TRBV7-9 with TRBJ1-5, with D perhaps matching TRBD1 (5 bases). Germline CDR1 and CDR2: SEHNR and FQNEAQ (reference sequence). The V end was cut by 2 bases, the J end by 6 bases, with 11 bases between. This CDR3 has 14 amino acids. The CDR3 DNA reads as TGTGCCAGCAGCTTACAGGGTATGGGTCAGCCCCAGCATTTT. This encodes CASSLQGMGQPQHF.

The count of this clone is one. The V gene is TRBV28, the J gene TRBJ2-1; 8 nucleotides line up with TRBD2. Germline V gene sequence: CDR1 MDHEN, CDR2 SYDVKM. The length of the CDR3 is 13 residues. V dropped 7 bases and J dropped 8; count of bases not matched to a gene: 7. This chain's CDR3 is CASIAGLPYEQFF. DNA for the CDR3: TGTGCCAGCATAGCGGGACTTCCATATGAGCAGTTCTTC.

The V gene is TRBV28, the J gene TRBJ1-2; 7 bases match TRBD1. The CDR3 runs 13 residues. In germline, CDR1 is MDHEN, CDR2 SYDVKM. The V and J ends lost 8 bases and 3 bases, in that order; junction bases with no gene match: 6. CDR3 protein: CASGFTGDYGYTF. DNA for the CDR3: TGTGCCAGCGGCTTTACAGGGGACTATGGCTACACCTTC.

The chain is built from TRBV7-2 and TRBJ1-1; possible D gene TRBD1, 5 bases. Germline V gives CDR1 SGHTA, CDR2 FQGNSA. The CDR3 spans 12 residues. V was shortened by 5 bases and J by 3 bases, with 7 bases between the two germline ends. CDR3 loop: CASSQGDTEAFF. In nucleotides, the CDR3 is TGTGCCAGCAGCCAAGGGGACACTGAAGCTTTCTTT.

The chain is built from TRBV18 and TRBJ2-1; 10 nucleotides align to TRBD2. V shed 5 bases, J shed 4 bases, and the junction held 8 bases outside the gene matches. CDR3 length equals 16 residues. Germline-derived CDR1 and CDR2 are KGHSH and LQKENI. The CDR3 region is CASSLMPAGGYNEQFF. DNA of the CDR3: TGTGCCAGCTCATTGATGCCAGCGGGAGGGTACAATGAGCAGTTCTTC.

This chain links TRBV18 with TRBJ2-6; TRBD1 is a possible D gene (6 bases). Trimming left V 1 base short and J 0 bases short, with 7 bases between. The germline V gene has CDR1 KGHSH and CDR2 LQKENI. The CDR3 extends over 16 amino acids. This chain's CDR3 is CASSPLQGSGANVLTF. The CDR3 DNA is TGTGCCAGCTCACCACTACAGGGCTCTGGGGCCAACGTCCTGACTTTC.

This chain links TRBV7-2 with TRBJ2-1; D is undetermined. Trimming removed 1 base at V and 7 bases at J, with 11 bases between. CDR3 size: 14 residues. Germline V gene lookup returns CDR1 SGHTA and CDR2 FQGNSA. In nucleotides, the CDR3 is TGTGCCAGCAGCTTAGATGTTAGCCTGAATGAGCAGTTCTTC. It translates to CASSLDVSLNEQFF.

This chain uses TRBV29-1 with TRBJ2-1, with 11 bases identical to TRBD1. CDR1 and CDR2 from the germline V gene are SQVTM and ANQGSEA. The CDR3 loop spans 12 amino acids. Trimming took 7 bases from V and 6 from J; bases not matched to a gene: 2. CDR3 in DNA: TGCAGCGGCGGGACAGGGGGCAATGAGCAGTTCTTC. Protein sequence: CSGGTGGNEQFF.

This sequence joins TRBV18 and TRBJ2-1; TRBD1 agrees at 7 bases. Trimming took 4 bases from V and 4 from J; bases not matched to a gene: 4. In germline, CDR1 is KGHSH, CDR2 LQKENI. The CDR3 length is 14 residues. CDR3 region: CASSRGTVYNEQFF. The CDR3 bases are TGTGCCAGCTCACGAGGGACAGTTTACAATGAGCAGTTCTTC.

The CDR3 sequence: CASSPLRGGRDEINEQFF. CDR3 DNA: TGTGCCAGCAGCCCCCTCCGGGGGGGTCGCGACGAGATCAATGAGCAGTTCTTC. J is TRBJ2-1 and V is TRBV7-6; 8 nucleotides line up with TRBD2. The CDR3 runs 18 residues. CDR1 is SGHVS and CDR2 is FNYEAQ in the germline V gene. The J segment lost 6 bases and the V segment lost 5 bases, leaving 18 bases of the junction unmatched.

This chain links TRBV5-1 with TRBJ2-2, with D perhaps matching TRBD1 (5 bases). V lost 0 bases and J lost 1, with 7 bases in between. The CDR3 contains 15 residues. Germline CDR1 is SGHRS and CDR2 is YFSETQ. The CDR3, as DNA: TGCGCCAGCAGCTTGGGACAGCTGAACACCGGGGAGCTGTTTTTT. This translates into CASSLGQLNTGELFF.

V and J are TRBV5-6 and TRBJ2-7; TRBD1 is a possible D gene (5 bases). V lost 0 bases to trimming and J lost 4 bases, with 5 bases between them. Germline V lookup: CDR1 SGHDT, CDR2 YYEEEE. This CDR3 contains 12 residues. In DNA, the CDR3 is TGTGCCAGCAGCTTGGGACAGTACGAGCAGTACTTC. It codes for CASSLGQYEQYF.

The chain is built from TRBV6-4 and TRBJ1-3; TRBD1 might be the D (6 bases). The CDR3 covers 19 residues. V shed 2 bases and J shed 0 bases, with 20 bases lying between them. Germline V gene sequence: CDR1 MRHNA, CDR2 SNTAGT. The CDR3 DNA reads as TGTGCCAGCAGTGACCTTGATCGGGGGGGGACAAACTCTGGAAACACCATATATTTT. It translates to CASSDLDRGGTNSGNTIYF.

The chain employs TRBV30 and TRBJ2-7, with D unclear. This CDR3 is 11 amino acids long. In germline, CDR1 is GTSNPN, CDR2 SVGIG (reference sequence). The V end lost 2 bases, the J end lost 5 bases, and 7 bases lay between the germline ends. This CDR3 is CAWSQFHEQYF. CDR3 coding DNA: TGTGCCTGGAGTCAGTTCCACGAGCAGTACTTC.

This chain joins TRBV29-1 and TRBJ1-2; 8 positions match TRBD1. V gave up 4 bases and J gave up 7 bases; unmatched junction bases: 5. This CDR3 has 12 amino acids. Germline-derived CDR1 and CDR2 are SQVTM and ANQGSEA. CDR3 residues: CSVGQGLSGYTF. The CDR3 nucleotides read TGCAGCGTTGGACAGGGGTTAAGTGGCTACACCTTC. Complete variable domain (other parts from reference TRBV29-1 and TRBJ1-2): SAVISQKPSRDICQRGTSLTIQCQVDSQVTMMFWYRQQPGQSLTLIATANQGSEATYESGFVIDKFPISRPNLTFSTLTVSNMSPEDSSIYLCSVGQGLSGYTFGSGTRLTVV.

V is TRBV5-4 and J is TRBJ1-1, with D maybe TRBD1 (5 bases). Trimming removed 4 bases at V and 0 bases at J, with 10 bases between. CDR1 SGHNT and CDR2 YYREEE come from the germline V gene (reference sequence). This CDR3 contains 14 residues. The CDR3 protein is CASSKGKMNTEAFF. The CDR3 DNA is TGTGCCAGCAGCAAGGGGAAAATGAACACTGAAGCTTTCTTT.

The chain has TRBV3-1 (or the pseudogene TRBV3-2) and TRBJ1-2; tentatively, D is TRBD1 (6 bases). CDR1 and CDR2 from the germline V gene are LGHDT and YNNKEL (reference sequence). Between the trimmed V and J ends, which lost 4 bases and 3 bases, there was a span of 12 bases. CDR3 length: 14 residues. CDR3 sequence: CASSLRDIDYGYTF. The CDR3 nucleotides read TGTGCCAGCAGCCTACGGGACATTGACTATGGCTACACCTTC.

The J gene is TRBJ2-1, the V gene TRBV28, with TRBD1 as a possible D gene (5 bases). The CDR3 spans 12 residues. Trimming shortened V by 8 bases and J by 7 bases, and 12 bases separated the two germline ends. Germline loops: CDR1 MDHEN, CDR2 SYDVKM. This CDR3 is CASGALGNEQFF. The CDR3 bases are TGTGCCAGCGGGGCCCTGGGGAATGAGCAGTTCTTC.

The rearrangement uses TRBV10-1 and TRBJ2-7, with 9 bases identical to TRBD2. In germline, CDR1 is WNHNN, CDR2 SYGVQD (reference sequence). This CDR3 spans 14 amino acids. Trimming removed 0 bases from V and 4 bases from J; junction bases left unmatched: 1. CDR3 loop: CASSESSGRYEQYF. The CDR3 region has the DNA TGCGCCAGCAGTGAGTCGAGCGGGAGGTACGAGCAGTACTTC.

This clone was detected a few times. The V and J genes are TRBV29-1 and TRBJ1-2; D possibly corresponds to TRBD1 (6 bases). The CDR3 runs 13 residues. Germline V CDR1 and CDR2: SQVTM, ANQGSEA. Between the trimmed V and J ends, which lost 3 bases and 8 bases, there was a span of 16 bases. The CDR3 here is CSVDRVTGSGYTF. The CDR3 DNA is TGCAGCGTTGACCGCGTTACAGGGTCGGGCTACACCTTC.

V usage is TRBV5-1 and J usage is TRBJ2-7, with D possibly TRBD1 on 5 matching bases. With 2 bases removed from V and 2 bases from J, the gap between germline ends came to 11 bases. CDR1 and CDR2 (germline): SGHRS, YFSETQ. The CDR3 covers 14 residues. CDR3 sequence reads: CASSFLGAAYEQYF. CDR3 coding DNA: TGCGCCAGCAGCTTCTTAGGGGCCGCCTACGAGCAGTACTTC.

The rearrangement uses TRBV4-3 and TRBJ1-1; unclear D gene. CDR3 size: 15 residues. Germline CDR1 LGHNA, CDR2 YSLEER. Trimming removed 0 bases at V and 4 bases at J, with 12 bases between. The chain's CDR3 is CASSQDRGLFTEAFF. Here the CDR3 DNA reads TGCGCCAGCAGCCAAGATCGGGGTTTGTTCACTGAAGCTTTCTTT.

This clone was picked up one time. The chain links TRBV2 to TRBJ1-4; a weak D match, TRBD1 (5 bases). The CDR3 runs 15 residues. Germline V gene sequence: CDR1 SNHLY, CDR2 FYNNEI. Trimming took off 6 bases at V and 4 bases at J, with 15 bases between the two ends. CDR3 protein: CASSGTGLFNEKLFF. As DNA, the CDR3 is TGTGCCAGCAGCGGCACAGGCCTCTTTAATGAAAAACTGTTTTTT.

As regards this clone: Its ends do not fully match the called genes, so a read error is possible. V usage is TRBV6-1 and J usage is TRBJ2-7; tentative D call: TRBD1 (6 bases). Germline V gives CDR1 MNHNS, CDR2 SASEGT. The CDR3 is 17 amino acids. CDR3 amino acids: CASSEAPQGTRSYDGNF. The CDR3 coding sequence is TGTGCCAGCAGTGAAGCGCCTCAGGGGACACGGAGCTACGATGGGAACTTC.

This rearrangement joins TRBV11-2 to TRBJ2-3; tentative D call: TRBD2 (6 bases). The V gene lost 2 bases and the J gene lost 4 bases, with 16 bases spanning the gap. Looked up from germline, CDR1 is SGHAT and CDR2 is FQNNGV. The CDR3 spans 16 residues. CDR3 residues: CASSLNGRGGADTQYF. The CDR3 DNA is TGTGCCAGCAGCTTAAACGGGAGAGGAGGCGCAGATACGCAGTATTTT. Together with reference TRBV11-2 and TRBJ2-3, the CDR3 gives the full variable domain: EAGVAQSPRYKIIEKRQSVAFWCNPISGHATLYWYQQILGQGPKLLIQFQNNGVVDDSQLPKDRFSAERLKGVDSTLKIQPAKLEDSAVYLCASSLNGRGGADTQYFGPGTRLTVL.

The gene calls are TRBV20-1 and TRBJ2-7, with 7 positions matching TRBD2. J was trimmed by 5 bases and V by 3 bases; bases with no gene match: 13. This CDR3 is built from 15 residues. In germline, CDR1 is DFQATT, CDR2 SNEGSKA (reference sequence). The CDR3 DNA reads TGCAGTGCTAGTGCCATTTCCGGGGGGATCCACGAGCAGTACTTC. Protein product: CSASAISGGIHEQYF.